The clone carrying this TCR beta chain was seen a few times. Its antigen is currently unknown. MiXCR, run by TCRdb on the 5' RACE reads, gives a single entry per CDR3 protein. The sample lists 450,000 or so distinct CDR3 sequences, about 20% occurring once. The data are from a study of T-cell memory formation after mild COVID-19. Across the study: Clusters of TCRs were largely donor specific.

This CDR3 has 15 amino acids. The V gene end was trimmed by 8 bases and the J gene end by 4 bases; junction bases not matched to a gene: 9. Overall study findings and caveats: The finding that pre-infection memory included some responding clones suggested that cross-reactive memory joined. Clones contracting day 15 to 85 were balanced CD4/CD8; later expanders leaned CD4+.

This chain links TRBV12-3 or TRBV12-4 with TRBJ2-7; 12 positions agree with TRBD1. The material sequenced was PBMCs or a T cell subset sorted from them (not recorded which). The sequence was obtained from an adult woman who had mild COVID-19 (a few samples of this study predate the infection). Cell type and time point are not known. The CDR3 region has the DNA TGTGCCAGCGCCCCCGGGACAGGGGGCTTGTACGAGCAGTACTTC. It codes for CASAPGTGGLYEQYF.